This TCR beta chain was observed in a study of neurological immune-mediated disorders. Whole-study results and caveats: The greatest TCR clonal expansion occurred in HTLV-1-associated myelopathy and the least in multiple sclerosis, which fell below healthy controls.

At least ten counts were recorded for this clonotype. Its antigen is as yet unknown. CDR3 length equals 17 residues. The V end lost 0 bases, the J end lost 2 bases, and 14 bases lay between the germline ends. From germline, CDR1 is LGHNA and CDR2 YSLEER. Each CDR3 protein gets one entry after TCRdb re-called the 5' RACE reads with MiXCR. The sample holds some 48,000 distinct CDR3 sequences, about a tenth seen once. Sequencing was performed on PBMCs. The V and J genes are TRBV4-3 and TRBJ1-3; D not certain. The origin of this receptor is a woman aged 40-49 years with HTLV-1-associated myelopathy (HAM/TSP). As DNA, the CDR3 is TGCGCCAGCAGCCAAGATTTATCGCGCGGGACTGGAAACACCATATATTTT. Its translation: CASSQDLSRGTGNTIYF.